The rows below give T cell receptor beta chains drawn from one sample of a study of control samples from healthy donors and cancer patients. Generated by immunoSEQ multiplex PCR, the TCRdb table keeps only in-frame clones and is missing some. Of some 96,000 clones in the sample, more than 75% are singletons; the top ten hold approximately 20%. Sequencing was carried out using blood. Every receptor here comes from a woman aged 50 to 60 in good health. The CDR3 runs from the conserved cysteine through the conserved F or W. The D gene is left open where the match is weak. Rows give clone size only sometimes, using once, few, many, or a class for an expanded clone.

d_call j_call clone_size v_call cdr3_aa cdr3_nt
NA TRBJ1-1 NA TRBV30 CAWSQQGGTEAFF TGTGCCTGGAGTCAACAGGGAGGGACTGAAGCTTTCTTT
TRBD1 TRBJ1-4 NA TRBV4-3 CASSPARQGANEKLFF TGCGCCAGCAGCCCAGCCCGACAGGGTGCTAATGAAAAACTGTTTTTT
NA TRBJ2-3 NA TRBV7-3 CASSHKPGADTDTQYF TGTGCCAGCAGCCATAAACCGGGGGCCGACACAGATACGCAGTATTTT
TRBD2 TRBJ2-3 once TRBV30 CAWSDSGGGDTQYF TGTGCCTGGAGTGATAGCGGGGGAGGAGATACGCAGTATTTT
TRBD1 TRBJ1-5 few TRBV6-2/TRBV6-3 CASSLTGVVKQPQHF TGTGCCAGCAGTTTAACAGGGGTGGTTAAGCAGCCCCAGCATTTT
NA TRBJ1-3 NA TRBV7-9 CASSLGHAGNTIYF TGTGCCAGCAGCCTGGGACATGCCGGAAACACCATATATTTT
NA TRBJ2-2 NA TRBV24-1 CATSESWTGELFF TGTGCCACCAGTGAGAGTTGGACCGGGGAGCTGTTTTTT
TRBD1 TRBJ1-1 NA TRBV3-1/TRBV3-2 CASSQGWDRLNGAFF TGTGCCAGCAGCCAAGGGTGGGACAGGCTAAACGGAGCTTTCTTT
TRBD2 TRBJ2-1 NA TRBV5-1 CASSSTSASSYNEQFF TGCGCCAGCAGCTCTACTAGCGCAAGCTCCTACAATGAGCAGTTCTTC
NA TRBJ1-5 once TRBV5-6 CASNIYRTQGNQPQHF TGTGCCAGCAACATATACCGGACCCAAGGAAATCAGCCCCAGCATTTT
TRBD2 TRBJ2-3 NA TRBV6-5 CASGLGADTQYF TGTGCCAGCGGACTAGGGGCAGATACGCAGTATTTT
NA TRBJ2-5 NA TRBV7-2 CASSLVVRGGETQYF TGTGCCAGCAGCTTAGTAGTCAGGGGCGGAGAGACCCAGTACTTC
NA TRBJ2-5 NA TRBV5-5 CASSSGLIGQETQYF TGTGCCAGCAGCTCGGGACTTATAGGCCAAGAGACCCAGTACTTC
NA TRBJ1-2 NA TRBV7-9 CASSWGQGHYGYTF TGTGCCAGCAGCTGGGGGCAGGGGCACTATGGCTACACCTTC
TRBD1 TRBJ1-2 NA TRBV19 CASSSSTGSSSGYTF TGTGCCAGTAGTTCATCGACAGGGTCCTCAAGTGGCTACACCTTC
NA TRBJ2-3 NA TRBV18 CASSGGSTDTQYF TGTGCCAGCTCGGGAGGTAGCACAGATACGCAGTATTTT
TRBD2 TRBJ2-1 NA TRBV6-5 CASSLTSGGGYEQFF TGTGCCAGCAGTCTAACTAGCGGGGGAGGCTATGAGCAGTTCTTC
NA TRBJ1-1 NA TRBV2 CASSARRDNTEAFF TGTGCCAGCAGTGCCAGGCGAGATAACACTGAAGCTTTCTTT
NA TRBJ1-4 NA TRBV7-6 CASSSTILTSGEKLFF TGTGCCAGCAGCTCAACCATCTTAACCAGCGGAGAAAAACTGTTTTTT
NA TRBJ1-6 NA TRBV7-2 CASSGHLSSYNSPLHF TGTGCCAGCAGTGGACATCTGAGCTCCTATAATTCACCCCTCCACTTT
NA TRBJ1-2 NA TRBV27 CASGGLYGYTF TGTGCCAGCGGGGGTCTCTATGGCTACACCTTC
NA TRBJ1-5 NA TRBV30 CAWRGGFGSNQPQHF TGTGCCTGGAGGGGGGGATTTGGGAGCAATCAGCCCCAGCATTTT